Below, 19 T cell receptor beta chains from the same sample are listed, as sequenced in a study of early T cells in non-severe SARS-CoV-2 infection. TCRdb re-called the 5' RACE reads through MiXCR, storing one row per CDR3 protein. The sample contains approximately 32,000 distinct CDR3 sequences, around 4.3% of which appear only once. What was sequenced was whole blood. The origin of the receptors is an adult who was a healthcare worker with PCR-confirmed SARS-CoV-2 infection or an uninfected control (not recorded which).

This clonotype was seen more than once but under ten times. The J gene is TRBJ2-7, the V gene TRBV4-3; 11 bases match TRBD2. Germline CDR1 LGHNA, CDR2 YSLEER. The ends lost 1 base at V and 1 base at J; junction bases unmatched: 6. The CDR3 consists of 17 residues. CDR3 bases: TGCGCCAGCAGCCAAGTCCAGACTAGCGGGGAGTCCTACGAGCAGTACTTC. Encoded protein: CASSQVQTSGESYEQYF.

This clonotype was seen many times. The chain employs TRBV2 and TRBJ2-7, with a possible D match to TRBD1 (5 bases). Trimming cost V 0 bases and J 6 bases, with 21 bases left between them. Germline CDR1 and CDR2: SNHLY and FYNNEI. CDR3 length: 17 amino acids. CDR3 sequence: CASSEALTDRYQGEQYF. The CDR3 DNA reads TGTGCCAGCAGTGAAGCGCTAACCGATCGATACCAGGGCGAGCAGTACTTC.

This clonotype was found many times. V usage is TRBV7-3 and J usage is TRBJ1-1, with no clear D. This CDR3 contains 15 residues. The V gene lost 3 bases and the J gene lost 1 base, with 12 bases spanning the gap. Germline CDR1 is SGHTA and CDR2 is FQGTGA. The CDR3 nucleotides read TGTGCCAGCAGCTTGACGACACAAACGAACACTGAAGCTTTCTTT. It is translated as CASSLTTQTNTEAFF.

Many counts were recorded for this clonotype. The V and J genes are TRBV2 and TRBJ1-1; no reliable D call. Germline V gene lookup returns CDR1 SNHLY and CDR2 FYNNEI. The CDR3 has 15 residues. V lost 5 bases to trimming and J lost 0 bases, with 13 bases between them. CDR3 nucleotides: TGTGCCAGCAGTCCACGGACTACGATGAACACTGAAGCTTTCTTT. This gives the protein CASSPRTTMNTEAFF.

This clonotype was recorded many times. The chain has TRBV7-3 and TRBJ1-3; tentatively, D is TRBD1 (5 bases). V lost 3 bases, J lost 4 bases, and 10 bases lay in between. CDR3 size: 14 residues. Germline CDR1 is SGHTA and CDR2 is FQGTGA. The CDR3 nucleotides are TGTGCCAGCAGCTTTGGGGGGGACGGAAACACCATATATTTT. This sequence encodes CASSFGGDGNTIYF.

This clonotype was found many times. This chain links TRBV29-1 with TRBJ2-3; a weak D match, TRBD1 (5 bases). The germline CDR1 and CDR2 sequences are SQVTM and ANQGSEA. CDR3 length: 13 residues. V gave up 3 bases and J gave up 4 bases, with 11 bases separating them. In DNA form, the CDR3 reads TGCAGCGTTGATGGCAGGGCGGCAGATACGCAGTATTTT. Its translation is CSVDGRAADTQYF.

In its sample, this clonotype was seen many times. The chain combines TRBV29-1 with TRBJ2-3, with TRBD2 matching 7 bases. The CDR3 is 14 amino acids. Per the germline V gene, CDR1 is SQVTM and CDR2 is ANQGSEA. V was clipped by 4 bases and J by 0 bases; unmatched bases: 4. Written as DNA, the CDR3 is TGCAGCGTTGCTGGTAGCGGGAGCACAGATACGCAGTATTTT. Its protein is CSVAGSGSTDTQYF.

This clonotype was recorded many times. The chain recombines TRBV5-5 with TRBJ2-7; D is perhaps TRBD1 or TRBD2 (5 bases each). Between the trimmed V and J ends, which lost 5 bases and 0 bases, there was a span of 18 bases. The germline gives CDR1 SGHKS, CDR2 YYEKEE (reference sequence). This CDR3 is built from 16 residues. CDR3 coding DNA: TGTGCCAGCAGTGGCCCGGGGCCAAGGGCCTCCTACGAGCAGTACTTC. Its protein product is CASSGPGPRASYEQYF. Together with reference TRBV5-5 and TRBJ2-7, the CDR3 gives the full variable domain: DAGVTQSPTHLIKTRGQQVTLRCSPISGHKSVSWYQQVLGQGPQFIFQYYEKEERGRGNFPDRFSARQFPNYSSELNVNALLLGDSALYLCASSGPGPRASYEQYFGPGTRLTVT.

This clonotype was seen at least ten times. J is TRBJ1-5 and V is TRBV6-2 or TRBV6-3, with D possibly being TRBD1 (5 bases). Looked up from germline, CDR1 is MNHEY and CDR2 is SVGEGT. The CDR3 length is 13 residues. V gave up 5 bases and J gave up 4 bases, with 9 bases separating them. In DNA form, the CDR3 reads TGTGCCAGCAGTATGGAGGGGAATCAGCCCCAGCATTTT. Protein: CASSMEGNQPQHF.

V is TRBV18 and J is TRBJ2-7; 8 bases are a match to TRBD1. Per the germline V gene, CDR1 is KGHSH and CDR2 is LQKENI. The junction had 6 bases not matched to a gene; V was cut back by 3 bases and J by 2 bases. The CDR3 has 15 amino acids. This CDR3 reads CASSPGQGLTYEQYF. The DNA for the CDR3 is TGTGCCAGCTCACCCGGACAGGGCTTAACCTACGAGCAGTACTTC.

The sample holds many counts of this clonotype. This rearrangement joins TRBV9 to TRBJ2-1, with 7 bases identical to TRBD1. The V gene's germline CDR1 is SGDLS and CDR2 YYNGEE. The CDR3 totals 16 residues. V was pared by 4 bases and J by 4 bases, with 11 bases of the junction left unmatched. The CDR3 sequence is CASSLDRQGTYNEQFF. In DNA, the CDR3 is TGTGCCAGCAGCTTAGACCGACAGGGAACTTACAATGAGCAGTTCTTC.

This clonotype was counted at least ten times. The J gene is TRBJ2-3, the V gene TRBV28; 9 bases map to TRBD1. The CDR3 runs to 14 residues. Germline CDR1 and CDR2: MDHEN and SYDVKM. J was trimmed by 4 bases and V by 5 bases; bases with no gene match: 4. The CDR3 region is CASSGGQGADTQYF. The CDR3 coding sequence is TGTGCCAGCAGTGGGGGACAGGGTGCAGATACGCAGTATTTT.

This sequence joins TRBV2 and TRBJ2-1, with a weak D call TRBD2 (6 bases). The CDR3 totals 13 residues. Trimming removed 2 bases from V and 8 bases from J, with 10 bases in between. In germline, CDR1 is SNHLY, CDR2 FYNNEI. The CDR3 loop reads CASSERGGDEQFF. The CDR3 coding sequence is TGTGCCAGCAGTGAAAGAGGAGGGGATGAGCAGTTCTTC.

This clonotype occurred many times. V is TRBV19 and J is TRBJ1-5; 7 bases map to TRBD1. With 6 bases clipped from V and 0 bases from J, the junction kept 5 bases outside the gene matches. The length of the CDR3 is 15 residues. Germline V gives CDR1 LNHDA, CDR2 SQIVND (reference sequence). The CDR3 DNA sequence: TGTGCCAGTAGCTTGGACAGGTTTAGCAATCAGCCCCAGCATTTT. Translation: CASSLDRFSNQPQHF.

The sample holds many counts of this clonotype. This chain joins TRBV5-1 and TRBJ1-1; the D gene is possibly TRBD1 (5 bases). Trimming removed 3 bases from V and 1 base from J, with 10 bases in between. Germline loops: CDR1 SGHRS, CDR2 YFSETQ. The CDR3 is made up of 14 amino acids. This CDR3 is CASSSGTGNTEAFF. In DNA form, the CDR3 reads TGCGCCAGCAGCTCCGGGACGGGGAACACTGAAGCTTTCTTT.

This clonotype was seen at least ten times. The rearrangement joins TRBV4-3 to TRBJ1-1, with 8 bases aligning to TRBD1. The CDR3 has 15 amino acids. CDR1 LGHNA and CDR2 YSLEER come from the germline V gene. V shed 1 base and J 5 bases; nucleotides not matched to a gene: 6. The CDR3 DNA is TGCGCCAGCAGCCAAGGAGCAGGGGGCATAACTGAAGCTTTCTTT. This gives the protein CASSQGAGGITEAFF.

This clonotype occurred many times. V gene TRBV5-6 combines with J gene TRBJ2-3; D possibly corresponds to TRBD2 (5 bases). The CDR3 extends over 14 amino acids. V was cut by 0 bases and J by 5 bases, with 10 bases left in between. The germline V gene has CDR1 SGHDT and CDR2 YYEEEE. The CDR3 DNA is TGTGCCAGCAGCTTGGAGGAGGTTGGAGATACGCAGTATTTT. Its protein product is CASSLEEVGDTQYF.

This clonotype was seen ten or more times. V gene TRBV5-6 combines with J gene TRBJ2-2, with D perhaps TRBD2 (6 bases). Per the germline V gene, CDR1 is SGHDT and CDR2 is YYEEEE. This CDR3 region has 16 residues. Trimming left V 4 bases short and J 0 bases short, with 13 bases between. The CDR3 DNA sequence: TGTGCCAGCAGCACGCCGGGAGCTTCGAACACCGGGGAGCTGTTTTTT. Encoded protein: CASSTPGASNTGELFF.

In its sample, this clonotype was seen many times. V gene TRBV12-3 or TRBV12-4 combines with J gene TRBJ2-1; the match to TRBD2 covers 11 bases. This CDR3 has 17 amino acids. V shed 5 bases and J 4 bases; nucleotides not matched to a gene: 10. The CDR3 nucleotides read TGTGCCAGCAGTCCCTCAAATCTAGCGGGGGGTTACAATGAGCAGTTCTTC. Translation gives CASSPSNLAGGYNEQFF.